The 11 T cell receptor beta chains below were found in one sample sequenced in a study of control samples from healthy donors and cancer patients. Profiling relied on immunoSEQ multiplex PCR, and the TCRdb table lists in-frame clones only, not all of them. The repertoire holds some 130,000 clones, over 85% seen once, with roughly 10% in the top ten. The source material was blood. The source is a man younger than 40 in good health.

The chain joins TRBV7-9 to TRBJ1-1, with TRBD1 as a possible D gene (6 bases). The CDR3 has 13 amino acids. Germline CDR1 and CDR2: SEHNR and FQNEAQ (reference sequence). Trimming removed 4 bases from V and 6 bases from J, with 12 bases in between. As DNA, the CDR3 is TGTGCCAGCAGCTCTGCAGGGGTAGCTGAAGCTTTCTTT. Encoded protein: CASSSAGVAEAFF.

The chain has TRBV5-1 and TRBJ2-1; 8 bases are a match to TRBD2. V was pared by 0 bases and J by 4 bases, with 6 bases of the junction left unmatched. From germline, CDR1 is SGHRS and CDR2 YFSETQ. The CDR3 loop spans 16 amino acids. For the CDR3, the DNA is TGCGCCAGCAGCTTGGTTCCGGGACTAGGTTACAATGAGCAGTTCTTC. Its protein is CASSLVPGLGYNEQFF.

V gene TRBV6-5 combines with J gene TRBJ1-4; D not certain. The CDR3 is made up of 14 amino acids. Germline V gene sequence: CDR1 MNHEY, CDR2 SVGAGI. Trimming pared 5 bases from V and 5 bases from J, leaving 12 bases between. CDR3 bases: TGTGCCAGCAGTCCGAGGGTATTAAATGAAAAACTGTTTTTT. This codes for CASSPRVLNEKLFF.

This clone was recorded a few times. The rearrangement joins TRBV19 to TRBJ2-3; D is ambiguous. The CDR3 has 12 residues. CDR1 is LNHDA and CDR2 is SQIVND in the germline V gene (reference sequence). Trimming shortened V by 2 bases and J by 8 bases, and 8 bases separated the two germline ends. Here the CDR3 DNA reads TGTGCCAGTAGTATAACCGCCGGTACGCAGTATTTT. Translated: CASSITAGTQYF.

V usage is TRBV7-9 and J usage is TRBJ1-4; tentative D call: TRBD1 (5 bases). The CDR3 extends over 15 amino acids. From germline, CDR1 is SEHNR and CDR2 FQNEAQ (reference sequence). The ends were cut back, 1 base at V and 7 bases at J, with 13 bases in the middle. CDR3 sequence: CASSLDGKRGEKLFF. The CDR3 DNA sequence: TGTGCCAGCAGCTTAGACGGGAAGAGGGGTGAAAAACTGTTTTTT.

The rearrangement uses TRBV18 and TRBJ2-3, with 9 bases identical to TRBD2. There are 15 residues in the CDR3. The V gene's germline CDR1 is KGHSH and CDR2 LQKENI. V shed 3 bases, J shed 6 bases, and the junction held 7 bases outside the gene matches. CDR3 loop: CASSPARTSVDTQYF. The CDR3 DNA reads TGTGCCAGCTCACCTGCTCGGACTAGCGTTGATACGCAGTATTTT.

The chain uses TRBV28 and TRBJ2-3, with D perhaps TRBD1 or TRBD2 (5 bases each). The CDR3 consists of 17 residues. Germline values: CDR1 MDHEN, CDR2 SYDVKM. V was clipped by 7 bases and J by 3 bases, with 23 bases between them. The CDR3 here is CASTGPKGANRTDTQYF. In DNA form, the CDR3 reads TGTGCCAGCACGGGACCTAAAGGAGCGAATCGGACAGATACGCAGTATTTT. Supplemented by reference TRBV28 and TRBJ2-3, the full variable domain reads DVKVTQSSRYLVKRTGEKVFLECVQDMDHENMFWYRQDPGLGLRLIYFSYDVKMKEKGDIPEGYSVSREKKERFSLILESASTNQTSMYLCASTGPKGANRTDTQYFGPGTRLTVL.

This chain joins TRBV7-9 and TRBJ2-7; TRBD1 matches 7 bases. The CDR3 runs to 14 residues. The V and J ends lost 3 bases and 2 bases, in that order; junction bases with no gene match: 4. Germline CDR1 and CDR2: SEHNR and FQNEAQ (reference sequence). CDR3: CASSLGTATYEQYF. The CDR3 nucleotides read TGTGCCAGCAGCTTGGGGACAGCTACCTACGAGCAGTACTTC.

The gene calls are TRBV2 and TRBJ2-2; unclear D gene. Germline values: CDR1 SNHLY, CDR2 FYNNEI. Trimming cost V 3 bases and J 5 bases, with 10 bases left between them. CDR3 length equals 14 residues. CDR3 loop: CASSDLGTTGELFF. CDR3 in DNA: TGTGCCAGCAGTGATCTGGGTACAACCGGGGAGCTGTTTTTT.

This clone was found once. This chain links TRBV24-1 with TRBJ2-1; 10 bases map to TRBD2. The CDR3 contains 16 residues. Trimming at V came to 4 bases and at J to 8 bases, leaving 10 bases not matched to a gene. Germline-derived CDR1 and CDR2 are KGHDR and SFDVKD. The CDR3 region is CATSEAPGLAFYEQFF. CDR3 DNA: TGTGCCACCAGTGAGGCTCCGGGACTAGCGTTCTATGAGCAGTTCTTC.

This chain connects TRBV10-3 to TRBJ2-3, with 12 bases fitting TRBD2. This CDR3 has 17 amino acids. Germline lookup yields CDR1 ENHRY and CDR2 SYGVKD. V lost 4 bases to trimming and J lost 4 bases; unmatched junction nucleotides: 9. In nucleotides, the CDR3 is TGTGCCATCAGTGGCTCTTCCCTAGCGGGAGGGCCAGATACGCAGTATTTT. Protein sequence: CAISGSSLAGGPDTQYF.